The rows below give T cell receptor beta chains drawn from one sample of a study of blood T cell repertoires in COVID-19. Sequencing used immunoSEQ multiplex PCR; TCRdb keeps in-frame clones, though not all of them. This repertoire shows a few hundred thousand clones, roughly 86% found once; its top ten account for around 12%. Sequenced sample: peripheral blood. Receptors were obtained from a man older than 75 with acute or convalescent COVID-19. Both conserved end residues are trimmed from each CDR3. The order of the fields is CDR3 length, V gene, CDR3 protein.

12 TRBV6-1 ASSDLGQGYGYT
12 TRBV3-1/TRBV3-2 ASSPFQEGTEAF
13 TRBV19 ASRSGGHSTDTQY
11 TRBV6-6 ASWGVGPYEQY
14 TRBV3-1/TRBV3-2 ASSQDLGGSGNTIY
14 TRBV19 ASKLSGRWDTDTQY
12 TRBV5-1 ASSLLVAGYGYT
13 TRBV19 ASSIVRQGNTEAF
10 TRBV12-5 ASGRPEGGYT
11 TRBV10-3 AINEQGDYGYT